The source of this TCR beta chain is a study of T cells in Graves' hyperthyroidism and ophthalmopathy. General observations from the study: Among clonotypes expanded in thyroid above 0.001, most were also found in blood.

The TCR beta CDR3 regions underwent amplification using RNA transcripts as the source. HTBI primers drove first-round RT-PCR of the TCR CDR3. One entry per CDR3 protein results from TCRdb running MiXCR on the multiplex PCR reads. Of roughly 400,000 distinct CDR3 sequences in the sample, about an eighth were seen once. Many counts were recorded for this clonotype. The antigen remains unidentified. Germline V gives CDR1 LGHDT, CDR2 YNNKEL (reference sequence). This CDR3 is 18 amino acids long. With 4 bases removed from V and 1 base from J, the gap between germline ends came to 21 bases. The chain employs TRBV3-1 and TRBJ2-3, with D perhaps TRBD1 (6 bases). The clonotype originates from a man aged 45 to 65 with Graves' ophthalmopathy. The sequenced material came from blood. CDR3 sequence: CASSRRLGGGSGTDTQYF. In nucleotides, the CDR3 is TGTGCCAGCAGCCGAAGGCTCGGTGGGGGCAGTGGCACAGATACGCAGTATTTT.